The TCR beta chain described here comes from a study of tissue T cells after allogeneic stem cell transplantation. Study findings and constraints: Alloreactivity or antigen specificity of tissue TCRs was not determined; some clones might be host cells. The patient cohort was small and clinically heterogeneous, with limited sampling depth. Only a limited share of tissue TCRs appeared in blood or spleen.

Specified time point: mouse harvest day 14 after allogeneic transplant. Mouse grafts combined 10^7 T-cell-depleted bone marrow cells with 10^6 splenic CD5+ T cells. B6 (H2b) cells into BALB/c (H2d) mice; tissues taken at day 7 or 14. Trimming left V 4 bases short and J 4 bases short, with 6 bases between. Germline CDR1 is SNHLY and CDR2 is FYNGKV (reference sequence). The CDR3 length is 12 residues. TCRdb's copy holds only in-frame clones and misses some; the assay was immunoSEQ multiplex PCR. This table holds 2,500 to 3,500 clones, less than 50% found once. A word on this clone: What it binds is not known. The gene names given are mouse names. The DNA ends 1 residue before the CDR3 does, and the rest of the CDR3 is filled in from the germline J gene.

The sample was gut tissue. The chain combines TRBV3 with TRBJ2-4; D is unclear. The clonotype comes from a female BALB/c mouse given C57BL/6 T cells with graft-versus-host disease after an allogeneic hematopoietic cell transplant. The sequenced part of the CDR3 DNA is TGTGCCAGCAGCTCGCGGGAAAACACCTTGTAC. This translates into CASSSRENTLY. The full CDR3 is CASSSRENTLYF.